The clone carrying this T cell receptor beta chain was observed a few times. Antigen unknown. Only healthy Caucasians were included as donors. The data stem from a study of identical twins. Study-wide results and limits: High-abundance cord blood beta clonotypes had fewer insertions; memory repertoires showed none. Out-of-frame alpha sequences common to twins exhibited a surplus of low generation probability. The presence of invariant MAIT and iNKT cells could partly confound analyses of zero-insertion sequences.

TCRdb reprocessed the 5' RACE reads with MiXCR, giving one entry per CDR3 protein. The repertoire holds about 690,000 distinct CDR3 sequences, with roughly 6% as singletons. This CDR3 is built from 13 residues. Trimming shortened V by 3 bases and J by 5 bases, and 13 bases separated the two germline ends. The germline V gene has CDR1 DFQATT and CDR2 SNEGSKA (reference sequence). The rearrangement joins TRBV20-1 to TRBJ1-1; D not certain. Sequenced material: naive T cells sorted from blood. The clonotype was recovered from a man aged 18 to 29 in good health. The CDR3 nucleotides read TGCAGTGCTAGTAAGGGAGCGAGTACTGAAGCTTTCTTT. Protein: CSASKGASTEAFF.